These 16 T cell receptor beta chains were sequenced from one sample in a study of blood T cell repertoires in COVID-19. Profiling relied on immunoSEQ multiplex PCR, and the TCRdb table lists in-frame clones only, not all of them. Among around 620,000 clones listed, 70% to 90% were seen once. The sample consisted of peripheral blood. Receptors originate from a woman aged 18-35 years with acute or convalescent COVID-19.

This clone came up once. The chain's CDR3 is CAIRLDRGLDGYTF. CDR3 nucleotide sequence: TGTGCCATCAGGCTTGACAGGGGGCTGGATGGCTACACCTTC. The chain combines TRBV10-3 with TRBJ1-2; TRBD1 matches 10 bases. From germline, CDR1 is ENHRY and CDR2 SYGVKD. The CDR3 consists of 14 residues. With 6 bases clipped from V and 6 bases from J, the junction kept 7 bases outside the gene matches.

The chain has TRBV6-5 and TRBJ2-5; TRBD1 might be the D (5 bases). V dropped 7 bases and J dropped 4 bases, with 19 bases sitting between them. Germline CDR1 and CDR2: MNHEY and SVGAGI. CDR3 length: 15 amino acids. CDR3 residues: CASTLWGPSSETQYF. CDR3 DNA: TGTGCCAGCACTCTTTGGGGCCCTTCATCAGAGACCCAGTACTTC.

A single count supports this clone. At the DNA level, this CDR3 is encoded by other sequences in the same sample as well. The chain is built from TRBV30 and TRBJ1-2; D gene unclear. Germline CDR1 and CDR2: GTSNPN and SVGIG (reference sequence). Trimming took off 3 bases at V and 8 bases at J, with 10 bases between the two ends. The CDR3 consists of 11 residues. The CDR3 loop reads CAWSAGGGYTF. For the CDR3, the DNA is TGTGCCTGGAGCGCGGGTGGGGGCTACACCTTC.

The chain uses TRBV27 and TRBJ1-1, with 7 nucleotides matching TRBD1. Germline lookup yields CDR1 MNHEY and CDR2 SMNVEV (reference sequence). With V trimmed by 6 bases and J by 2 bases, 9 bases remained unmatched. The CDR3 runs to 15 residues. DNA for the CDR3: TGTGCCAGCAGCCTCCTGCGGACAGGCAACACTGAAGCTTTCTTT. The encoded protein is CASSLLRTGNTEAFF.

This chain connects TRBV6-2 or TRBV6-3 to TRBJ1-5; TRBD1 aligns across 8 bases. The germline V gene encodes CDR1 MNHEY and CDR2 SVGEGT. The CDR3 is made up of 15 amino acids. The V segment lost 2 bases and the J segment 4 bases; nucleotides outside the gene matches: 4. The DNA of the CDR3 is TGTGCCAGCAGTTACCGGGACAGGCAAAATCAGCCCCAGCATTTT. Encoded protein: CASSYRDRQNQPQHF.

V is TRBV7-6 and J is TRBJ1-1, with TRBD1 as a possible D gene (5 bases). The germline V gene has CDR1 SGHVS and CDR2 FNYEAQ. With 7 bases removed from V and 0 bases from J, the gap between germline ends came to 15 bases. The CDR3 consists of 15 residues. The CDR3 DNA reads TGTGCCAGCATCGGAACTGGGGGGATGAACACTGAAGCTTTCTTT. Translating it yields CASIGTGGMNTEAFF. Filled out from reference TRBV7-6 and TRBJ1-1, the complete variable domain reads GAGVSQSPRYKVTKRGQDVALRCDPISGHVSLYWYRQALGQGPEFLTYFNYEAQQDKSGLPNDRFSAERPEGSISTLTIQRTEQRDSAMYRCASIGTGGMNTEAFFGQGTRLTVV.

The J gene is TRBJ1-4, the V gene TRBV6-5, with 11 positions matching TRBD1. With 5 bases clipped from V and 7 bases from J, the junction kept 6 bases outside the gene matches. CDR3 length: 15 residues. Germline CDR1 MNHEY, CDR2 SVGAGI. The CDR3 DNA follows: TGTGCCAGCAGTAGCCCCGGGACAGGGGGTGAAAAACTGTTTTTT. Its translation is CASSSPGTGGEKLFF.

The CDR3 region is CASSPTPNQPQHF. The CDR3 nucleotides are TGTGCCAGTAGCCCGACACCAAATCAGCCCCAGCATTTT. The chain couples TRBV19 to TRBJ1-5; D uncertain. Trimming stripped 6 bases from V and 4 bases from J, with 10 bases between. CDR1 is LNHDA, CDR2 SQIVND, per germline (reference sequence). This CDR3 region has 13 residues.

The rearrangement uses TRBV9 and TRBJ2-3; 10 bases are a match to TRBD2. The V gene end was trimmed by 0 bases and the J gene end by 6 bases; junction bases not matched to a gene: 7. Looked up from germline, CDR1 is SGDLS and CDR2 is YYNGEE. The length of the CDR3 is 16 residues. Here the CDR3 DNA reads TGTGCCAGCAGCGTAGTAAGCGGGGGGGCCTTGGATACGCAGTATTTT. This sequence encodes CASSVVSGGALDTQYF.

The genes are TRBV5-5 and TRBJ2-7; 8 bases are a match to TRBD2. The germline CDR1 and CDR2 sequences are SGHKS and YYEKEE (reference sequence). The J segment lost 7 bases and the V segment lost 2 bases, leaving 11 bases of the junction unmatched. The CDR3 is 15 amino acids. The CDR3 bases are TGTGCCAGCAGCTTCCGCGGGGGGCTGCTCTGGGAGCAGTACTTC. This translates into CASSFRGGLLWEQYF.

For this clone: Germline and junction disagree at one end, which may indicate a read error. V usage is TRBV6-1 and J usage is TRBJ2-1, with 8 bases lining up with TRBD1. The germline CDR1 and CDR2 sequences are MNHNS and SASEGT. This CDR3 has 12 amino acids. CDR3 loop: CASSEGTGMMIF. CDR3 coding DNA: TGTGCCAGCAGTGAAGGGACAGGGATGATGATCTTC.

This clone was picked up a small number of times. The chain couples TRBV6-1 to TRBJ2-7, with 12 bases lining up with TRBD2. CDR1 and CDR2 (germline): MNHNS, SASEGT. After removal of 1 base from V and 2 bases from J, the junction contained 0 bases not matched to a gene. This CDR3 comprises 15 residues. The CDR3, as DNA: TGTGCCAGCAGTGAAGGGACTAGCGGGGCCTACGAGCAGTACTTC. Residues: CASSEGTSGAYEQYF.

The DNA of the CDR3 is TGTGCCAGCAGCCAAAGGTCAGGGGGCAGGAATTCACCCCTCCACTTT. The encoded protein is CASSQRSGGRNSPLHF. V and J are TRBV14 and TRBJ1-6, with 8 bases lining up with TRBD1. CDR1 and CDR2 from the germline V gene are SGHDN and FVKESK. The V gene end was trimmed by 2 bases and the J gene end by 7 bases; junction bases not matched to a gene: 7. CDR3 size: 16 residues.

The CDR3 sequence: CASKVDGDTLLRSPGNTIYF. The CDR3 DNA sequence: TGTGCCAGCAAGGTGGATGGGGACACCCTACTCCGAAGTCCTGGAAACACCATATATTTT. The chain recombines TRBV7-7 with TRBJ1-3; D may be TRBD1 (6 bases). CDR3 length: 20 amino acids. The V gene's germline CDR1 is SSHAT and CDR2 FNYEAQ (reference sequence). Trimming took off 7 bases at V and 2 bases at J, with 30 bases between the two ends.

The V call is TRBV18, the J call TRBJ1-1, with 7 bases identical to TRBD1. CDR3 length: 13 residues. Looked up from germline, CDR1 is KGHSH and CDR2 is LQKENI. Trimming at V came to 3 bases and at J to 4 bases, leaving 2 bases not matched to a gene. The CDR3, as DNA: TGTGCCAGCTCACCGGGACAGACCACTGAAGCTTTCTTT. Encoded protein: CASSPGQTTEAFF.

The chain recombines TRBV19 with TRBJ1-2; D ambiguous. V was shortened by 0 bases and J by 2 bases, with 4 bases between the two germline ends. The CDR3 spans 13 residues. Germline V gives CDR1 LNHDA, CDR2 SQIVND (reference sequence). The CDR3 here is CASSIERNYGYTF. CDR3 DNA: TGTGCCAGTAGTATAGAGAGAAACTATGGCTACACCTTC.